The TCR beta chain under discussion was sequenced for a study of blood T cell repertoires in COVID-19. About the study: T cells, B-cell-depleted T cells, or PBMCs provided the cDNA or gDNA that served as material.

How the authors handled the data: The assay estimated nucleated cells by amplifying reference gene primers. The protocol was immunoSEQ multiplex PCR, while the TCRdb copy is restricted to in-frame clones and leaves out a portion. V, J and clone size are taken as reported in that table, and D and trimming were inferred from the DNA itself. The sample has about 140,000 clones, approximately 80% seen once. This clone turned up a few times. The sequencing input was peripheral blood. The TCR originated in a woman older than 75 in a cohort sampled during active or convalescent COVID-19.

The CDR3 DNA follows: TGTGCCAGCAGCTTCGGACTAGCAAAGTTCGTCGGGTCGGGGTTCTTC. This codes for CASSFGLAKFVGSGFF. V usage is TRBV11-2 and J usage is TRBJ2-1; TRBD2 aligns across 8 bases. The CDR3 sequence is 16 residues long. V lost 3 bases and J lost 15; bases outside the gene matches: 19. Germline CDR1 SGHAT, CDR2 FQNNGV.